One and the same sample provided the 5 T cell receptor beta chains below, sequenced in a study of cytomegalovirus exposure and HLA in healthy donors. The primer mix had 60 Vbeta and 13 Jbeta primers. Sequencing was performed with immunoSEQ multiplex PCR; in TCRdb, only in-frame clones are kept and a portion is missing. The sample holds 210,000 or so clones, approximately 90% seen once. The sample comprised PBMCs. The source is a woman younger than 35 in good health and CMV-seronegative.

The CDR3 sequence: CASRNRQGYGYTF. The CDR3 nucleotides are TGTGCCAGCAGGAATAGACAGGGCTATGGCTACACCTTC. The chain has TRBV27 and TRBJ1-2, with TRBD1 identical over 7 bases. Trimming at V came to 6 bases and at J to 4 bases, leaving 5 bases not matched to a gene. The V gene's germline CDR1 is MNHEY and CDR2 SMNVEV (reference sequence). CDR3 length equals 13 residues.

The CDR3 loop reads CASSSSGAGRRHTQYF. CDR3 DNA sequence: TGTGCCAGTAGTAGTTCGGGCGCAGGGAGGAGGCATACGCAGTATTTT. This chain links TRBV19 with TRBJ2-3; D is perhaps TRBD2 (6 bases). The germline CDR1 and CDR2 sequences are LNHDA and SQIVND (reference sequence). The CDR3 totals 16 residues. Trimming removed 4 bases at V and 7 bases at J, with 21 bases between.

This rearrangement joins TRBV15 to TRBJ1-4, with D possibly matching TRBD1 (5 bases). This CDR3 region has 15 residues. The V gene lost 0 bases and the J gene lost 7 bases, with 12 bases spanning the gap. Germline lookup yields CDR1 LNHNV and CDR2 YYDKDF (reference sequence). The CDR3 DNA reads TGTGCCACCAGCAGAGATCGGGGGTGGGCTGAAAAACTGTTTTTT. Translated, it gives CATSRDRGWAEKLFF.

The sample holds one count of this clone. This chain uses TRBV4-3 with TRBJ2-3; 9 bases are a match to TRBD2. The V and J ends lost 0 bases and 6 bases, in that order; junction bases with no gene match: 7. Germline CDR1 LGHNA, CDR2 YSLEER. CDR3 length equals 16 residues. CDR3 loop: CASSQELAGWSDTQYF. For the CDR3, the DNA is TGCGCCAGCAGCCAAGAGCTAGCGGGATGGTCGGATACGCAGTATTTT.

This clone was counted between two and nine times. The chain combines TRBV11-2 with TRBJ2-3; D possibly corresponds to TRBD1 (5 bases). With 5 bases removed from V and 4 bases from J, the gap between germline ends came to 7 bases. Germline V gives CDR1 SGHAT, CDR2 FQNNGV. The CDR3 has 12 amino acids. CDR3 nucleotide sequence: TGTGCCAGCAGCCAGACAGCAGATACGCAGTATTTT. This gives the protein CASSQTADTQYF.